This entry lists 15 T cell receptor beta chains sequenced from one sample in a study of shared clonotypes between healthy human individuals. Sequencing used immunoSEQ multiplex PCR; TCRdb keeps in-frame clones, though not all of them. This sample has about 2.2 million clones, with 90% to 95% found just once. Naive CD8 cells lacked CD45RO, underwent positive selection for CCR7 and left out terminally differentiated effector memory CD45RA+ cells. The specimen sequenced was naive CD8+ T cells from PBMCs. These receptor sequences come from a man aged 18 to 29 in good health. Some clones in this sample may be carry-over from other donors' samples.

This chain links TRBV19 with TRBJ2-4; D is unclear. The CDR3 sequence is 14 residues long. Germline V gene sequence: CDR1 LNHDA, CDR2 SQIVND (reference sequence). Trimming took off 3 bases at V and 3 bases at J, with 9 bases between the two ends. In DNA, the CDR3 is TGTGCCAGTAGTATGGATCTAGACAAAAACATTCAGTACTTC. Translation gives CASSMDLDKNIQYF.

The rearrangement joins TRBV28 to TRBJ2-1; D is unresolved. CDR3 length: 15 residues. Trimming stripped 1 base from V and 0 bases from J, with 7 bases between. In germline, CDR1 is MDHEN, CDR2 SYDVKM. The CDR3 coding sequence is TGTGCCAGCAGTTTATTGCAAGCCTCCTACAATGAGCAGTTCTTC. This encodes CASSLLQASYNEQFF. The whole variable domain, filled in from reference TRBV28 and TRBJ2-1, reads DVKVTQSSRYLVKRTGEKVFLECVQDMDHENMFWYRQDPGLGLRLIYFSYDVKMKEKGDIPEGYSVSREKKERFSLILESASTNQTSMYLCASSLLQASYNEQFFGPGTRLTVL.

CDR3 amino acids: CASSERTYNSGNTIYF. For the CDR3, the DNA is TGTGCCAGCAGTGAGAGGACGTATAACTCTGGAAACACCATATATTTT. The chain has TRBV6-1 and TRBJ1-3; D is uncertain. V was clipped by 3 bases and J by 0 bases, with 12 bases between them. Germline CDR1 reads MNHNS; CDR2 reads SASEGT. The CDR3 is made up of 16 amino acids.

CDR3 DNA sequence: TGTGCCAGCAGCCAAGACTATCCCGGGGGCTACAATGAGCAGTTCTTC. Its protein product is CASSQDYPGGYNEQFF. The rearrangement uses TRBV4-2 and TRBJ2-1; TRBD2 is a possible D gene (6 bases). Trimming shortened V by 0 bases and J by 3 bases, and 12 bases separated the two germline ends. This CDR3 is built from 16 residues. Germline assignment: CDR1 LGHNA and CDR2 YNFKEQ.

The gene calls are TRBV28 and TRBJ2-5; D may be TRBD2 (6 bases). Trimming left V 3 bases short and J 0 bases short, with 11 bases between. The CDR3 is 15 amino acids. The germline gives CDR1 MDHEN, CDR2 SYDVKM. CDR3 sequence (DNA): TGTGCCAGCAGTTTCCGGGGGTCGTACCAAGAGACCCAGTACTTC. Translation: CASSFRGSYQETQYF.

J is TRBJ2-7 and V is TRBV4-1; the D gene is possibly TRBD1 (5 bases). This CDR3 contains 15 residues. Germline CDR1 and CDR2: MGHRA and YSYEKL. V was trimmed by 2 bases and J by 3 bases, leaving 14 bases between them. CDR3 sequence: CASSQQVGLGYEQYF. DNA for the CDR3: TGCGCCAGCAGCCAACAGGTGGGGCTTGGCTACGAGCAGTACTTC.

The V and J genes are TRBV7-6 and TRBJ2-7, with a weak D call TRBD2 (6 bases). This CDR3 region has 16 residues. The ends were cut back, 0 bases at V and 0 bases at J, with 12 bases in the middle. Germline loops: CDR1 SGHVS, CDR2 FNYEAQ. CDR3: CASSLARGSNSYEQYF. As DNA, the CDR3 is TGTGCCAGCAGCTTAGCTCGGGGGTCTAACTCCTACGAGCAGTACTTC.

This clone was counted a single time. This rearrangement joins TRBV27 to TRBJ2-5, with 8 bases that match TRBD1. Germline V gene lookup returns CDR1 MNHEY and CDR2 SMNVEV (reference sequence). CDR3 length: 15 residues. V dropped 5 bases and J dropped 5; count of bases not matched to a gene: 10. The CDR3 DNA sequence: TGTGCCAGCAGTCCCCAGGCAGGGGGCGGTGAGACCCAGTACTTC. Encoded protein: CASSPQAGGGETQYF.

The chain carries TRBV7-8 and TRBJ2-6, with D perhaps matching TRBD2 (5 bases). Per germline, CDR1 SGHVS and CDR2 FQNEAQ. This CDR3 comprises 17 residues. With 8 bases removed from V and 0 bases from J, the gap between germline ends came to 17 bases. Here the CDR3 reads CASVGGSKSSGANVLTF. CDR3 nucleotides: TGTGCCAGCGTCGGAGGCAGTAAAAGCTCTGGGGCCAACGTCCTGACTTTC. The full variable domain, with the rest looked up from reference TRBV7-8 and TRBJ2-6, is GAGVSQSPRYKVAKRGQDVALRCDPISGHVSLFWYQQALGQGPEFLTYFQNEAQLDKSGLPSDRFFAERPEGSVSTLKIQRTQQEDSAVYLCASVGGSKSSGANVLTFGAGSRLTVL.

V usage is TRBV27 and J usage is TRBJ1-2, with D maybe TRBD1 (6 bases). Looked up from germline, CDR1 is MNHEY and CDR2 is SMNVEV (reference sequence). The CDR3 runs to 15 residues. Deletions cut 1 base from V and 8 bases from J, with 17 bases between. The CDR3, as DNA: TGTGCCAGCAGTTTATATGGGTGGGACACTGACGGCTACACCTTC. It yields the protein CASSLYGWDTDGYTF.

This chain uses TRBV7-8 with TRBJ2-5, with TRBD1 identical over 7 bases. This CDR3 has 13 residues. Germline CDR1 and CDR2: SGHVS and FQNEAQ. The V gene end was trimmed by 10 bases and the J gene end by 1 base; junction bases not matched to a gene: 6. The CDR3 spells CATRGQIQETQYF. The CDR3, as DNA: TGTGCCACCAGGGGACAGATCCAAGAGACCCAGTACTTC.

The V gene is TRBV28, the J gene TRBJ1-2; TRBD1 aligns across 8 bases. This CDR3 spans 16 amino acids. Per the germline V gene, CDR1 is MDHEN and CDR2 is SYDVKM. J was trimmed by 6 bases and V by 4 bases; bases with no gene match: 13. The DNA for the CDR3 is TGTGCCAGCAGTTCCCTCACTCTATTGACAGGGGATGGCTACACCTTC. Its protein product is CASSSLTLLTGDGYTF.

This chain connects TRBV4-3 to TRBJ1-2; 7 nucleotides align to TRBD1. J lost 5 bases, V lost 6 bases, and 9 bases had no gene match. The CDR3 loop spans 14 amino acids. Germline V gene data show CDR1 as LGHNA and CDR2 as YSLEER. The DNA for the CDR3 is TGCGCCAGCAGTCCCTACCAGGGGGAATATGGCTACACCTTC. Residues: CASSPYQGEYGYTF.

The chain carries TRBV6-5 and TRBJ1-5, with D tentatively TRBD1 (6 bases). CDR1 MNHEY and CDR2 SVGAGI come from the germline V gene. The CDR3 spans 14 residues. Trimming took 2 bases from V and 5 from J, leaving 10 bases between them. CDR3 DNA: TGTGCCAGCAGTTACGGCAGGGGTGATCAGCCCCAGCATTTT. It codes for CASSYGRGDQPQHF.

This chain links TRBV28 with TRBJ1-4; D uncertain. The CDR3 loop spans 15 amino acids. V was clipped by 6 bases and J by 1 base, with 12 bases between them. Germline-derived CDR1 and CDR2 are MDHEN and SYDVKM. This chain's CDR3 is CASRKRDGTNEKLFF. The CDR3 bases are TGTGCCAGCAGAAAAAGGGATGGAACTAATGAAAAACTGTTTTTT.